This TCR beta chain was recovered during a study of response to subunit inactivated influenza vaccine. TCRdb ran MiXCR on the RT-PCR reads and lists one entry per CDR3 protein. Of over 650,000 distinct CDR3 sequences in the sample, approximately 18% were seen once. Study findings and constraints: The authors suggested that every seasonal influenza vaccination recruits few new T cells.

With 3 bases removed from V and 0 bases from J, the gap between germline ends came to 5 bases. This CDR3 is built from 14 residues. The germline V gene encodes CDR1 SGHTA and CDR2 FQGNSA. This clonotype showed up just a few times. Its antigen is not identified. The clonotype was recovered from a man aged 50 to 60 who received an inactivated influenza vaccine. The chain recombines TRBV7-2 with TRBJ1-4; D remains unclear. The sequenced sample was PBMCs from blood, obtained about 5 days after vaccination. CDR3 in DNA: TGTGCCAGCAGCTTCAGCTCAACTAATGAAAAACTGTTTTTT. It is translated as CASSFSSTNEKLFF.